The TCR beta chain under discussion was sequenced for a study of cytomegalovirus exposure and HLA in healthy donors. This CDR3 spans 15 amino acids. The V and J ends lost 0 bases and 5 bases, in that order; junction bases with no gene match: 5. From germline, CDR1 is SGHRS and CDR2 YFSETQ. In this sample, this clone turned up a few times. Its antigen is unknown. Study-wide findings and caveats: Cytomegalovirus-associated status was assigned to some 160 TCR beta chains. DRB1 had the most TCR associations and HLA-C the fewest, a later analysis found, with rates varying by HLA locus. Reports showed the classifier diagnosing cytomegalovirus status with high specificity and sensitivity.

Primers for the PCR totalled 60 Vbeta and 13 Jbeta. In the original analysis: A follow-up analysis tallied tens of millions of unique TCR beta chains, roughly 9.9 million shared. Profiling relied on immunoSEQ multiplex PCR, and the TCRdb table lists in-frame clones only, not all of them. V and J calls and clone size are as listed in that table; D and trimming were resolved from the DNA. The table shows 150,000 to 200,000 clones, with roughly four fifths occurring only once. This sequence joins TRBV5-1 and TRBJ1-1; 9 bases agree with TRBD1. Sequenced: PBMCs. The sequence came from a woman aged 25 to 45 in good health and CMV-seropositive. CDR3 nucleotide sequence: TGCGCCAGCAGCTTGGCCGGACAGGGGTGGACTGAAGCTTTCTTT. Amino acid sequence: CASSLAGQGWTEAFF. Variable domain in full (rest from reference TRBV5-1 and TRBJ1-1): KAGVTQTPRYLIKTRGQQVTLSCSPISGHRSVSWYQQTPGQGLQFLFEYFSETQRNKGNFPGRFSGRQFSNSRSEMNVSTLELGDSALYLCASSLAGQGWTEAFFGQGTRLTVV.